The clone carrying this T cell receptor beta chain was counted only a few times. This sample is drawn from a study of blood T cell repertoires in COVID-19. Study background: The origin of the acute and convalescent COVID-19 samples was the United States, Italy and Spain. T cells, B-cell-depleted T cells, or PBMCs provided the cDNA or gDNA that served as material.

V was pared by 4 bases and J by 5 bases, with 14 bases between. CDR1 MDHEN and CDR2 SYDVKM come from the germline V gene. This CDR3 has 14 amino acids. Original processing notes: Amplified reference gene primers provided the basis for estimating nucleated cell counts. Only in-frame clones appear in the TCRdb table, and some are missing; sequencing was by immunoSEQ multiplex PCR. V and J calls and clone size are those listed in that table; D and trimming were worked out from the DNA. The table includes 90,000 to 100,000 clones, 84% detected once. This sequence originates from a man in his 60s with acute or convalescent COVID-19. Specimen: peripheral blood. The V gene is TRBV28, the J gene TRBJ1-2; D is perhaps TRBD1 (5 bases). In nucleotides, the CDR3 is TGTGCCAGCAGTTCGCACGAGACAGCTTATGGCTACACCTTC. Protein product: CASSSHETAYGYTF.